The 16 T cell receptor beta chains reported below all come from one sample, sequenced in a study of T-cell reconstitution after alpha-beta-depleted transplantation in children. Preparing the TCRbeta library involved the use of unique molecular identifiers. TCRdb redid the calling of the PCR reads with MiXCR, one entry per CDR3 protein. Of fewer than 550,000 distinct CDR3 sequences listed, roughly 10% are singletons. The sequencing here drew on PBMCs, mostly from graft donor cells, taken 180 days after TCRalphabeta/CD19-depleted stem cell transplant. The receptor source for this set is a female patient between 2 and 15 years old who had a stem cell transplant for aplastic anemia, so the T cells may come from the graft donor.

This chain links TRBV10-3 with TRBJ1-5; no definite D call. Looked up from germline, CDR1 is ENHRY and CDR2 is SYGVKD. There are 16 residues in the CDR3. V was clipped by 0 bases and J by 1 base, with 10 bases between them. In DNA form, the CDR3 reads TGTGCCATCAGTGAGTCTTTGTTCAGAAGCAATCAGCCCCAGCATTTT. Amino acids: CAISESLFRSNQPQHF.

This clonotype has only a few counts. The chain employs TRBV19 and TRBJ1-1, with no clear D. There are 11 residues in the CDR3. The V and J ends lost 1 base and 9 bases respectively, with 6 bases between them. Germline lookup yields CDR1 LNHDA and CDR2 SQIVND (reference sequence). The CDR3 DNA reads as TGTGCCAGTAGTATAGGTGGCCAAGCTTTCTTT. This translates into CASSIGGQAFF.

This chain links TRBV16 with TRBJ1-3, with TRBD1 matching 7 bases. From germline, CDR1 is KGHSY and CDR2 FQNENV. J gave up 11 bases and V 1 base, and 17 bases lay outside the gene matches. This CDR3 is 17 amino acids long. The CDR3 here is CASSQFLRDSGRGAIYF. CDR3 DNA: TGTGCCAGCAGCCAATTTCTCCGGGACAGTGGCCGAGGTGCCATATATTTT.

In its sample, this clonotype was seen many times. This chain connects TRBV25-1 to TRBJ2-1; D gene ambiguous. Germline-derived CDR1 and CDR2 are MGHDK and SYGVNS. This CDR3 contains 14 residues. Between the trimmed V and J ends, which lost 2 bases and 0 bases, there was a span of 5 bases. DNA of the CDR3: TGTGCCAGCAGTGAACTGAACTCCTACAATGAGCAGTTCTTC. Translated: CASSELNSYNEQFF.

The V gene is TRBV12-3 or TRBV12-4, the J gene TRBJ2-4, with D perhaps matching TRBD2 (7 bases). V lost 3 bases to trimming and J lost 8 bases, with 20 bases between them. The CDR3 is 16 residues long. In nucleotides, the CDR3 is TGTGCCAGCAGTTTGCGGGGAGGGGGAGAGTCGGACATTCAGTACTTC. It translates to CASSLRGGGESDIQYF.

The chain employs TRBV5-1 and TRBJ1-1; TRBD1 agrees at 8 bases. Per the germline V gene, CDR1 is SGHRS and CDR2 is YFSETQ. The CDR3 length is 17 residues. Unmatched junction bases numbered 8, after V lost 0 bases and J lost 1 base. The CDR3 sequence is CASSLARGPLRNTEAFF. DNA of the CDR3: TGCGCCAGCAGCTTGGCCAGGGGGCCTCTTCGGAACACTGAAGCTTTCTTT.

This clonotype was recorded a few times. This chain uses TRBV5-1 with TRBJ2-1; 8 nucleotides align to TRBD2. The CDR3 loop spans 18 amino acids. CDR1 SGHRS and CDR2 YFSETQ come from the germline V gene. V shed 1 base and J 0 bases; nucleotides not matched to a gene: 9. Here the CDR3 DNA reads TGCGCCAGCAGCTTGTTTTCTAGCGGGCCCAGCTCCTACAATGAGCAGTTCTTC. The encoded protein is CASSLFSSGPSSYNEQFF.

This clonotype came up a few times. The V call is TRBV15, the J call TRBJ1-2, with TRBD1 matching 12 bases. Germline V gene data show CDR1 as LNHNV and CDR2 as YYDKDF (reference sequence). The trim removed 1 base at V and 0 bases at J, leaving 18 bases unmatched. The CDR3 spans 22 residues. CDR3 region: CATSRGFLGFGTGGEANYGYTF. The CDR3 nucleotides read TGTGCCACCAGCAGAGGATTCCTGGGTTTCGGGACAGGGGGCGAAGCTAACTATGGCTACACCTTC. The complete variable domain, with remaining parts taken from reference TRBV15 and TRBJ1-2, reads DAMVIQNPRYQVTQFGKPVTLSCSQTLNHNVMYWYQQKSSQAPKLLFHYYDKDFNNEADTPDNFQSRRPNTSFCFLDIRSPGLGDTAMYLCATSRGFLGFGTGGEANYGYTFGSGTRLTVV.

This clonotype was seen a few times. The chain is built from TRBV10-3 and TRBJ2-5; D gene ambiguous. Germline assignment: CDR1 ENHRY and CDR2 SYGVKD. Trimming took off 4 bases at V and 2 bases at J, with 11 bases between the two ends. This CDR3 comprises 14 residues. The DNA of the CDR3 is TGTGCCATCAGTGTGATCGACCATCAAGAGACCCAGTACTTC. Its translation: CAISVIDHQETQYF.

This clonotype was observed once. This chain joins TRBV30 and TRBJ1-2; D remains ambiguous. V gave up 0 bases and J gave up 11 bases, with 19 bases separating them. The CDR3 loop spans 14 amino acids. CDR1 GTSNPN and CDR2 SVGIG come from the germline V gene (reference sequence). The CDR3 reads CAWSVRRDALAYTF. CDR3 nucleotide sequence: TGTGCCTGGAGTGTACGACGGGATGCCTTGGCTTACACCTTC.

This clonotype occurred a few times. This chain joins TRBV4-3 and TRBJ2-5; D not certain. CDR1 LGHNA and CDR2 YSLEER come from the germline V gene. The CDR3 extends over 15 amino acids. The ends were cut back, 0 bases at V and 6 bases at J, with 14 bases in the middle. This CDR3 is CASSQDLEDMKTQYF. The CDR3 DNA follows: TGCGCCAGCAGCCAAGATCTTGAGGATATGAAGACCCAGTACTTC.

V is TRBV7-2 and J is TRBJ1-3; D is ambiguous. The V end lost 2 bases, the J end lost 0 bases, and 8 bases lay between the germline ends. The CDR3 has 15 residues. Germline CDR1 is SGHTA and CDR2 is FQGNSA. The CDR3 sequence is CASSLRADSGNTIYF. The CDR3, as DNA: TGTGCCAGCAGCTTAAGGGCAGACTCTGGAAACACCATATATTTT. The complete variable domain, with remaining parts taken from reference TRBV7-2 and TRBJ1-3, reads GAGVSQSPSNKVTEKGKDVELRCDPISGHTALYWYRQSLGQGLEFLIYFQGNSAPDKSGLPSDRFSAERTGGSVSTLTIQRTQQEDSAVYLCASSLRADSGNTIYFGEGSWLTVV.

This clonotype was counted between two and nine times. This chain links TRBV4-2 with TRBJ2-3, with 10 bases lining up with TRBD2. Germline-derived CDR1 and CDR2 are LGHNA and YNFKEQ. The V and J ends lost 0 bases and 6 bases, in that order; junction bases with no gene match: 12. The CDR3 has 18 amino acids. CDR3 bases: TGTGCCAGCAGCCAAGAAAGGGGAAGCGGGAGGGCCGGCGATACGCAGTATTTT. Translated: CASSQERGSGRAGDTQYF.

This clonotype turned up a few times. The chain is built from TRBV20-1 and TRBJ2-1; D possibly corresponds to TRBD2 (5 bases). CDR1 is DFQATT and CDR2 is SNEGSKA in the germline V gene (reference sequence). Trimming cost V 0 bases and J 0 bases, with 9 bases left between them. The CDR3 length is 15 residues. The CDR3 nucleotides read TGCAGTGCTAGAGAAGCGGTGAGCTCCTACAATGAGCAGTTCTTC. It translates to CSAREAVSSYNEQFF.

This clonotype has just a few counts. V is TRBV5-1 and J is TRBJ2-5, with D perhaps matching TRBD2 (5 bases). Germline V CDR1 and CDR2: SGHRS, YFSETQ. This CDR3 is built from 15 residues. V lost 0 bases, J lost 2 bases, and 11 bases lay in between. CDR3 coding DNA: TGCGCCAGCAGCTTGGGACTATTAGCTCAAGAGACCCAGTACTTC. It codes for CASSLGLLAQETQYF.

This clonotype came up many times. The J gene is TRBJ2-3, the V gene TRBV5-1, with D tentatively TRBD2 (6 bases). The V gene lost 4 bases and the J gene lost 2 bases, with 17 bases spanning the gap. This CDR3 is built from 16 residues. In germline, CDR1 is SGHRS, CDR2 YFSETQ. CDR3 loop: CASSAGTPRDTDTQYF. The CDR3 DNA sequence: TGCGCCAGCAGCGCCGGGACTCCCAGGGACACAGATACGCAGTATTTT. The whole variable domain, remainder taken from reference TRBV5-1 and TRBJ2-3, is KAGVTQTPRYLIKTRGQQVTLSCSPISGHRSVSWYQQTPGQGLQFLFEYFSETQRNKGNFPGRFSGRQFSNSRSEMNVSTLELGDSALYLCASSAGTPRDTDTQYFGPGTRLTVL.